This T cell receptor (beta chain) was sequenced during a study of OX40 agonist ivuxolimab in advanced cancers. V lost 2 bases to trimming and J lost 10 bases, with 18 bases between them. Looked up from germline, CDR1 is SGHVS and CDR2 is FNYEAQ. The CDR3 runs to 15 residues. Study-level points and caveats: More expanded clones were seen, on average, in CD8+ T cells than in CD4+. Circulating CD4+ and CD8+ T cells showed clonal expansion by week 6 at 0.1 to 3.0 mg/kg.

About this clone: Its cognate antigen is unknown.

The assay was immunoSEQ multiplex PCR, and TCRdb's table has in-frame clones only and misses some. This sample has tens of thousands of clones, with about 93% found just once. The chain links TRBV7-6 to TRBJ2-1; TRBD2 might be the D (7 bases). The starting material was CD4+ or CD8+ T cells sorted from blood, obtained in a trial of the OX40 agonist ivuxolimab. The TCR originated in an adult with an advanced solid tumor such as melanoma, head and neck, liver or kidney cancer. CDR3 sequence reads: CASSLNPPGGLEQFF. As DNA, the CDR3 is TGTGCCAGCAGCTTAAACCCTCCGGGGGGCTTAGAGCAGTTCTTC. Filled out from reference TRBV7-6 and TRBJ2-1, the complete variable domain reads GAGVSQSPRYKVTKRGQDVALRCDPISGHVSLYWYRQALGQGPEFLTYFNYEAQQDKSGLPNDRFSAERPEGSISTLTIQRTEQRDSAMYRCASSLNPPGGLEQFFGPGTRLTVL.